A selection of T cell receptor beta chains follows, all from one sample in a study of OX40 agonist ivuxolimab in advanced cancers. Assay: immunoSEQ multiplex PCR; the TCRdb copy retains only in-frame clones and omits some. The repertoire holds roughly 77,000 clones, with about 85% as singletons. The specimen was CD4+ or CD8+ T cells sorted from blood, collected in a trial of the OX40 agonist ivuxolimab. The receptors were gathered from an adult with an advanced solid tumor such as melanoma, head and neck, liver or kidney cancer. The CDR3 runs from the conserved cysteine through the conserved F or W. D genes are given only for firm matches. Rows may omit the clone size; those that give it use once, few, many or a size class.

clone_size: once; j_call: TRBJ2-6; v_call: TRBV9; d_call: NA; cdr3_nt: TGTGCCAGCAGCGTAGTTAGTTACAGTACTACCTCTGGGGCCAACGTCCTGACTTTC; cdr3_aa: CASSVVSYSTTSGANVLTF
clone_size: NA; j_call: TRBJ1-2; v_call: TRBV19; d_call: TRBD1; cdr3_nt: TGTGCCAGTAGTATCCGGGACAGGGGCTTCTATGGCTACACCTTC; cdr3_aa: CASSIRDRGFYGYTF
clone_size: NA; j_call: TRBJ2-7; v_call: TRBV4-1; d_call: NA; cdr3_nt: TGCGCCAGCAGCCGGGACACTTCTAAGCCCTACGAGCAGTACTTC; cdr3_aa: CASSRDTSKPYEQYF
clone_size: NA; j_call: TRBJ2-2; v_call: TRBV14; d_call: TRBD1; cdr3_nt: TGTGCCAGCAGCCAAGGGACAGGGTACACCGGGGAGCTGTTTTTT; cdr3_aa: CASSQGTGYTGELFF
clone_size: NA; j_call: TRBJ1-6; v_call: TRBV5-1; d_call: TRBD1; cdr3_nt: TGCGCCAGCAGCCTAGGGACAGATTCTCGCTCCTATAATTCACCCCTCCACTTT; cdr3_aa: CASSLGTDSRSYNSPLHF
clone_size: NA; j_call: TRBJ2-3; v_call: TRBV4-2; d_call: NA; cdr3_nt: TGTGCCAGCAGCCAAGGGATGGCAGGCGGGGCCACAGATACGCAGTATTTT; cdr3_aa: CASSQGMAGGATDTQYF
clone_size: NA; j_call: TRBJ2-1; v_call: TRBV7-6; d_call: NA; cdr3_nt: TGTGCCAGCAGCTTTATCTCCGGGCCGGGCCATGAGCAGTTCTTC; cdr3_aa: CASSFISGPGHEQFF
clone_size: NA; j_call: TRBJ1-5; v_call: TRBV27; d_call: NA; cdr3_nt: TGTGCCAGCAGTTCGGATGGGATAGGGGCTCAGCCCCAGCATTTT; cdr3_aa: CASSSDGIGAQPQHF
clone_size: NA; j_call: TRBJ2-7; v_call: TRBV7-2; d_call: TRBD2; cdr3_nt: TGTGCCAGCAGTCGAGAGGGCGGGAGAGGGTACGAGCAGTACTTC; cdr3_aa: CASSREGGRGYEQYF
clone_size: NA; j_call: TRBJ2-7; v_call: TRBV29-1; d_call: TRBD1; cdr3_nt: TGCAGCGTTGCAGGGGACAGCAGTGCCGAGCAATACTTC; cdr3_aa: CSVAGDSSAEQYF
clone_size: NA; j_call: TRBJ2-5; v_call: TRBV7-6; d_call: NA; cdr3_nt: TGTGCCAGCAGCTTCCTCCAAGAGACCCAGTACTTC; cdr3_aa: CASSFLQETQYF
clone_size: NA; j_call: TRBJ1-3; v_call: TRBV18; d_call: TRBD1; cdr3_nt: TGTGCCAGCTCACCCTCAGACAGGGCTGGAAACACCATATATTTT; cdr3_aa: CASSPSDRAGNTIYF
clone_size: NA; j_call: TRBJ1-5; v_call: TRBV6-6; d_call: NA; cdr3_nt: TGTGCCAGCAACATGGGGGGGAATCAGCCCCAGCATTTT; cdr3_aa: CASNMGGNQPQHF
clone_size: NA; j_call: TRBJ2-7; v_call: TRBV7-9; d_call: TRBD2; cdr3_nt: TGTGCCAGCAGTTCGTTGTGGGAGGGTCGTTACGAGCAGTACTTC; cdr3_aa: CASSSLWEGRYEQYF
clone_size: NA; j_call: TRBJ1-2; v_call: TRBV27; d_call: TRBD1; cdr3_nt: TGTGCCAGCAGTTTACTTAGGGGGCTGGACTATGGCTACACCTTC; cdr3_aa: CASSLLRGLDYGYTF
clone_size: few; j_call: TRBJ2-7; v_call: TRBV6-1; d_call: NA; cdr3_nt: TGTGCCAGCAAGTTGGGACCTCTCTACGACGAGCAGTACTTC; cdr3_aa: CASKLGPLYDEQYF